The 9 T cell receptor beta chains below come from one sample, sequenced in a study of cytomegalovirus exposure and HLA in healthy donors. The PCR ran on 60 Vbeta and 13 Jbeta primers. Clones were sequenced by immunoSEQ multiplex PCR, and TCRdb holds only the in-frame ones, with some missing. Among roughly 140,000 clones listed, roughly 77% were seen once. Specimen: PBMCs. Source of these receptors: a woman under 40 in good health and CMV-seronegative.

The chain recombines TRBV11-1 with TRBJ2-3; unclear D gene. V gave up 4 bases and J gave up 0 bases, with 2 bases separating them. CDR3 length: 12 residues. CDR1 is SGHAT, CDR2 FQDESV, per germline (reference sequence). The DNA of the CDR3 is TGTGCCAGCAGCTCGAGCACAGATACGCAGTATTTT. It is translated as CASSSSTDTQYF.

The sample holds one count of this clone. This chain uses TRBV6-5 with TRBJ2-7, with 7 bases fitting TRBD2. The CDR3 runs 14 residues. Germline lookup yields CDR1 MNHEY and CDR2 SVGAGI. V dropped 6 bases and J dropped 0; count of bases not matched to a gene: 5. In DNA, the CDR3 is TGTGCCAGCAGGCGGGACTATTCCTCCTACGAGCAGTACTTC. Its protein product is CASRRDYSSYEQYF.

The table lists this clone with many counts. The genes are TRBV5-4 and TRBJ2-5; 11 bases align to TRBD2. V lost 4 bases to trimming and J lost 3 bases; unmatched junction nucleotides: 5. The CDR3 has 15 amino acids. CDR1 and CDR2 from the germline V gene are SGHNT and YYREEE (reference sequence). Here the CDR3 reads CASSPNSGGEETQYF. For the CDR3, the DNA is TGTGCCAGCAGCCCAAATAGCGGGGGGGAAGAGACCCAGTACTTC.

This clone was detected only once. One end of the junction varies from germline; a read error may be responsible. This chain connects TRBV5-4 to TRBJ2-5; TRBD1 matches 8 bases. The germline V gene encodes CDR1 SGHNT and CDR2 YYREEE (reference sequence). The CDR3 is made up of 15 amino acids. DNA of the CDR3: TGTGCCAGCAGCACAGGGGGGAGCATCCAAGGGACCCAGTACTTC. Amino acid sequence: CASSTGGSIQGTQYF.

The J gene is TRBJ2-1, the V gene TRBV19; TRBD2 is a possible D gene (6 bases). With 4 bases removed from V and 6 bases from J, the gap between germline ends came to 10 bases. CDR1 is LNHDA, CDR2 SQIVND, per germline (reference sequence). The CDR3 has 13 residues. The DNA of the CDR3 is TGTGCCAGTAGTAACGGGGGAACCAATGAGCAGTTCTTC. It is translated as CASSNGGTNEQFF.

The V and J genes are TRBV7-2 and TRBJ2-1; TRBD2 matches at 13 bases. The germline CDR1 and CDR2 sequences are SGHTA and FQGNSA. The CDR3 runs 17 residues. The V and J ends lost 5 bases and 0 bases, in that order; junction bases with no gene match: 4. CDR3 protein: CASSPRTSGGSYNEQFF. The CDR3 DNA sequence: TGTGCCAGCAGCCCAAGGACTAGCGGGGGCTCCTACAATGAGCAGTTCTTC.

With respect to this clone: The sample contains more than one DNA sequence encoding this CDR3. This sequence joins TRBV7-9 and TRBJ1-2, with D unresolved. The V and J ends lost 3 bases and 5 bases respectively, with 10 bases between them. This CDR3 has 13 amino acids. From germline, CDR1 is SEHNR and CDR2 FQNEAQ (reference sequence). This CDR3 reads CASSFGSDYGYTF. The CDR3, as DNA: TGTGCCAGCAGCTTCGGGTCGGATTATGGCTACACCTTC.

This rearrangement joins TRBV9 to TRBJ2-2, with a possible D match to TRBD2 (6 bases). The CDR3 sequence is 17 residues long. CDR1 is SGDLS, CDR2 YYNGEE, per germline. The V end lost 4 bases, the J end lost 5 bases, and 21 bases lay between the germline ends. The CDR3 spells CASSRTGTAVGTGELFF. The CDR3 coding sequence is TGTGCCAGCAGCAGAACCGGGACTGCCGTAGGAACCGGGGAGCTGTTTTTT. Supplemented by reference TRBV9 and TRBJ2-2, the full variable domain reads DSGVTQTPKHLITATGQRVTLRCSPRSGDLSVYWYQQSLDQGLQFLIQYYNGEERAKGNILERFSAQQFPDLHSELNLSSLELGDSALYFCASSRTGTAVGTGELFFGEGSRLTVL.

The rearrangement uses TRBV7-6 and TRBJ2-5, with 9 bases lining up with TRBD1. Germline V lookup: CDR1 SGHVS, CDR2 FNYEAQ. V lost 3 bases and J lost 5; bases outside the gene matches: 7. The CDR3 sequence is 15 residues long. The DNA of the CDR3 is TGTGCCAGCAGCTTGATGGGACAGGGAGGGGAGACCCAGTACTTC. As protein: CASSLMGQGGETQYF.